A selection of T cell receptor beta chains follows, all from one sample in a study of cytomegalovirus exposure and HLA in healthy donors. TCRdb's table, derived via immunoSEQ multiplex PCR, lists solely in-frame clones and lacks some. Of 150,000 to 200,000 clones listed, 60% to 80% are singletons. Specimen: PBMCs. Receptors were obtained from a male donor in good health and CMV-seronegative. The CDR3 runs from the conserved cysteine through the conserved F or W. Expanded clones are given a class, and other clones once, few, many or no size at all.

clone size | V gene | CDR3 protein
NA | TRBV7-2 | CASSSSGQPQHF
NA | TRBV10-3 | CAISESGQGYNSPLHF
NA | TRBV9 | CASSATSSHTDTQYF
NA | TRBV7-3 | CASSLNSRVNEQYF
NA | TRBV6-5 | CASSLQETQYF
NA | TRBV5-1 | CASSLAQGTTGELFF
NA | TRBV4-1 | CASSLPSGANVLTF
NA | TRBV6-1 | CASRRAGPAYNEQFF
NA | TRBV11-1 | CASSLGTGGVEQYF
NA | TRBV19 | CASSIFRVGRTEAFF
few | TRBV6-6 | CASSYPTGVGDTQYF
NA | TRBV5-1 | CASSSSTGTPSYNEQFF
once | TRBV4-3 | CASSQDRASGRATDTQYF
NA | TRBV9 | CASSAGGYYGYTF
NA | TRBV5-1 | CASSLLGSTNEKLFF
NA | TRBV7-9 | CASSRDVAGGPRETQYF
NA | TRBV7-3 | CASSLTRPLRDTEAFF